The entry below describes one T cell receptor (beta chain). Antigen unknown. Trimming pared 6 bases from V and 1 base from J, leaving 9 bases between. This CDR3 has 14 amino acids. Per the germline V gene, CDR1 is MNHEY and CDR2 is SVGAGI. The sample belongs to a study of T cell repertoires in ileal Crohn's disease. As for the study in general: Postoperative therapy was given to about half: more than 10 thiopurines, about 20 anti-TNF agents. Study-wide points: Sorted CD8 T cells held more high-frequency clones than CD4. Active smokers at surgery had more clonal expansions than non-smokers.

Five hundred nanograms of biopsy DNA per sample underwent TCRB immunosequencing. Repertoires were generated with immunoSEQ multiplex PCR, while TCRdb's copy carries only in-frame clones and drops some. The table records 10,000 to 15,000 clones, around three quarters of them present only once. The receptor was derived from an adult with Crohn's disease. Sequenced sample: ileal tissue. J is TRBJ2-2 and V is TRBV6-5; a weak D match, TRBD1 (6 bases). The DNA of the CDR3 is TGTGCCAGCAGCCGGGGACAGAACACCGGGGAGCTGTTTTTT. Its translation is CASSRGQNTGELFF.